The text below deals with one T cell receptor (beta chain). Its antigen is not known. This CDR3 has 14 residues. The germline gives CDR1 MDHEN, CDR2 SYDVKM. Unmatched junction bases numbered 2, after V lost 2 bases and J lost 4 bases. Clones were sequenced by immunoSEQ multiplex PCR, and TCRdb holds only the in-frame ones, with some missing. The sample holds a few hundred thousand clones; 80% to 90% are singletons and the top ten take about 0.91%. The sample belongs to a study of cytomegalovirus exposure and HLA in healthy donors. Whole-study results and caveats: Cytomegalovirus-associated status was assigned to approximately 160 TCR beta chains.

This receptor was identified in a woman under 30 in good health and CMV-seronegative. The chain couples TRBV28 to TRBJ1-5; 7 bases are a match to TRBD1. The specimen was PBMCs. CDR3 protein: CASSLKTGNQPQHF. CDR3 nucleotides: TGTGCCAGCAGTTTAAAGACAGGGAATCAGCCCCAGCATTTT.